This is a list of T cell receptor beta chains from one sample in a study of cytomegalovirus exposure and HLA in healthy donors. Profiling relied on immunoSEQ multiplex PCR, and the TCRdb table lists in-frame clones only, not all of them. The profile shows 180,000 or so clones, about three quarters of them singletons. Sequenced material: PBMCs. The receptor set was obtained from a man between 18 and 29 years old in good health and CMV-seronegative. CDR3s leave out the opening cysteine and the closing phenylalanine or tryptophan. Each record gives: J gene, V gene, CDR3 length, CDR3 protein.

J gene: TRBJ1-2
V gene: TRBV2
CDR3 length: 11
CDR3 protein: ASSLQSIYGYT

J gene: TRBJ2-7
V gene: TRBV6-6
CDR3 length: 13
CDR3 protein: ASSRTGGSSYEQY

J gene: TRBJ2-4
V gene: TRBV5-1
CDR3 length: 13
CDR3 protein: ASSRSTPQQDIQY

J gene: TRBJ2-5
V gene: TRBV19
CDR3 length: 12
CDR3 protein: ASSIRGTVETQY

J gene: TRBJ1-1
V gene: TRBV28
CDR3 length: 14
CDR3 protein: ASSLGGGVGNTEAF

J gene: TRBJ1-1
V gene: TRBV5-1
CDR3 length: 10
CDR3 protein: ASRSRDTEAF

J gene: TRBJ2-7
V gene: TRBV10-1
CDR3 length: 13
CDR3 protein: ASRTGQSLHYEQY

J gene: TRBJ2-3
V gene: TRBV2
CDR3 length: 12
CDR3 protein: ASSEQAGTDTQY

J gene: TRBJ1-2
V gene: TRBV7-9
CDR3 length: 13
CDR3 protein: ASSLEGRGQDGYT

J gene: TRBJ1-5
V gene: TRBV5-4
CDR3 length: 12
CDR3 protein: ASSLDGKNQPQH

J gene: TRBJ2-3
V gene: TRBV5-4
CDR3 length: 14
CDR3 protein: ASSSVGAGRTDTQY

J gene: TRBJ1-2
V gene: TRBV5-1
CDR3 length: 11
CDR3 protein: ASSLSSGNGYT

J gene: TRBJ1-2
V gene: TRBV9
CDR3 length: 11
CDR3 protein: ASSLGQGDGYT

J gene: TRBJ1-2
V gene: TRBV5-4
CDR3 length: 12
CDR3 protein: ASSLDPAGYGYT

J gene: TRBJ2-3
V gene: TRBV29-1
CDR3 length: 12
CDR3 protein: SVAGTRGTDTQY

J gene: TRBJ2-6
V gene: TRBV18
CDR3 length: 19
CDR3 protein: ASSQLPPVGQGFSGANVLT

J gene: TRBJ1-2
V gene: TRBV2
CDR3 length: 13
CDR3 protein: ASSESARAGEGYT

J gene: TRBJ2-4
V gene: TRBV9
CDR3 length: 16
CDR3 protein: ASSVGLAGVTAKNIQY

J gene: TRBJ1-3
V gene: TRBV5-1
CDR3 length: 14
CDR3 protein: ASSLAQGALGNTIY

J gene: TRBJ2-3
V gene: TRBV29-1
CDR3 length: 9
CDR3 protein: SVAGDRGQY

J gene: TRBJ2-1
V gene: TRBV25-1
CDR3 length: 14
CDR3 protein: ASSEPKFMGRDEQF

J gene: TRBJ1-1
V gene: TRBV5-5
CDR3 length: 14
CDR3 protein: ASSLGAGTMNTEAF

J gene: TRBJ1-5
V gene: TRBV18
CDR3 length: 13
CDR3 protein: ASSPGGGEIQPQH

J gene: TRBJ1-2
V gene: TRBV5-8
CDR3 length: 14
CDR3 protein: ASSLRRGRLNYGYT

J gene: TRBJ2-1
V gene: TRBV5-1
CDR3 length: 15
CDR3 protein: ASSPGTGQRSYNEQF

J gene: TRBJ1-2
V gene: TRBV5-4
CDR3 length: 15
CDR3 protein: ASSSEVKTGVRGGYT

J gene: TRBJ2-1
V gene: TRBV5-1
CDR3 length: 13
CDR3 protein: ASSLGLAGGNEQF

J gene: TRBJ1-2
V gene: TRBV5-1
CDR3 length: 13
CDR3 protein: ASSVGQAADYGYT

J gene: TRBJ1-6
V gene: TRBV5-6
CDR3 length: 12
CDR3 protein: ASSLGQGGSPLH

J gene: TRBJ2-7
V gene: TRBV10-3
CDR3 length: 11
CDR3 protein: AISDDRVYEQY

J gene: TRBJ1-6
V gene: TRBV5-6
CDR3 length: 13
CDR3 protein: ASSRRTGLDSPLH

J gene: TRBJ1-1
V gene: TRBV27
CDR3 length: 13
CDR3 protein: ASSLKGAGNTEAF

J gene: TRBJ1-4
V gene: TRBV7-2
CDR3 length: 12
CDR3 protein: ASTPGGIGEKLF

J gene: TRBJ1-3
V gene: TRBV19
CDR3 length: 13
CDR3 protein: ASSTQGHSGNTIY

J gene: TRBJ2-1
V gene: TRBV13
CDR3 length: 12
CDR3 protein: ASSFGTDMDEQF

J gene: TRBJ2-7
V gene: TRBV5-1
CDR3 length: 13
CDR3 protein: ASSLALHISYEQY

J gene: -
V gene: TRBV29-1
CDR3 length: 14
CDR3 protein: SVEDRSGLVQYEQY

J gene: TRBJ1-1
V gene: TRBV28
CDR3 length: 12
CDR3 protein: ASSLRSGGTEAF

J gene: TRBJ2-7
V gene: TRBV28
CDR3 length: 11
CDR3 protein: ASRTSGRWEQY

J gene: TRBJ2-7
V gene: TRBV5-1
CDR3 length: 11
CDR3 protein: ASSPDPGNEQY

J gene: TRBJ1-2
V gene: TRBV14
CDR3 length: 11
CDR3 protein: ASSQGGRDGYT

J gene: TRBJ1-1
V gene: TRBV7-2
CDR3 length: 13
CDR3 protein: ASSSGRGANTEAF

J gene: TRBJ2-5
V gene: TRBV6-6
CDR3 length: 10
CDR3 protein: ASSYIAETQY

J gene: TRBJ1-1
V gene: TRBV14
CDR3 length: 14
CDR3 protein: ASSQDIWGRRTEAF

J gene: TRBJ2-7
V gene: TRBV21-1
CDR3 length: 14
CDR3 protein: ASSITEGSPIYEQY

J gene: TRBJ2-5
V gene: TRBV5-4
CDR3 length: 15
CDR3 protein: AGSSLAGGLVPETQY

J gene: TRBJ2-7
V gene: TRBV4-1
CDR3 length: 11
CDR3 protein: ASSQEGRNEQY

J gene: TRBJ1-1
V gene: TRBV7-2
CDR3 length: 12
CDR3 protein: ASSLAGANTEAF

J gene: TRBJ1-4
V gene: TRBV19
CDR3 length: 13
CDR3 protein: ASSPVRATNEKLF

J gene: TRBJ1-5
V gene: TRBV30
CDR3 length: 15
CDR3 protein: AWSVGVFGTGTQPQH

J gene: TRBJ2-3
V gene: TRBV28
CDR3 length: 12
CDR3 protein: ASSSGQGTDTQY